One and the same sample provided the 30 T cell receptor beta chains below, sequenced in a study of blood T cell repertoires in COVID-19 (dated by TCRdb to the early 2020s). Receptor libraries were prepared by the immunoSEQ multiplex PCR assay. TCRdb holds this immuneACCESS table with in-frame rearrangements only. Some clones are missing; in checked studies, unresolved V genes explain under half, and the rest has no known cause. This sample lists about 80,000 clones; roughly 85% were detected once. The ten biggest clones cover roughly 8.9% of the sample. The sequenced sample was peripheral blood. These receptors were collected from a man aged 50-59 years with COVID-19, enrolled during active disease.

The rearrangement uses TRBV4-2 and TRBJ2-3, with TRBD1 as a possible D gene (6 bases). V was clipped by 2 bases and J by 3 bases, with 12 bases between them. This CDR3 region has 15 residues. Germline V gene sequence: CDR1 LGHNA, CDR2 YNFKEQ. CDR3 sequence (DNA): TGTGCCAGCAGCCAAAGAGAGGGGGAAACAGATACGCAGTATTTT. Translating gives CASSQREGETDTQYF.

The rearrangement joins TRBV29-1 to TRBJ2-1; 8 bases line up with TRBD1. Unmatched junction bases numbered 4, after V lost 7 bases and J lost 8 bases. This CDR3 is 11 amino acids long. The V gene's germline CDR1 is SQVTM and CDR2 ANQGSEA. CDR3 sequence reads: CSAGQGDEQFF. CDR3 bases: TGCAGCGCCGGACAGGGCGATGAGCAGTTCTTC.

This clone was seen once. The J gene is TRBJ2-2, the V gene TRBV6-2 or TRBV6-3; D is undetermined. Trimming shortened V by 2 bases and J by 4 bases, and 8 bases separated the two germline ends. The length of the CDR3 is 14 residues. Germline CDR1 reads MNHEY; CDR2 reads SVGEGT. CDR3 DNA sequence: TGTGCCAGCAGTTACAACAGCCCCACCGGGGAGCTGTTTTTT. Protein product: CASSYNSPTGELFF.

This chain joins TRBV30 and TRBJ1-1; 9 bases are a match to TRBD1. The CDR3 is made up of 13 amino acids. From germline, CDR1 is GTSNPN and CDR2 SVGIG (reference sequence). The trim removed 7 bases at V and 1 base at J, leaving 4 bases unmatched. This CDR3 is CAYATGGNTEAFF. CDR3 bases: TGTGCCTACGCGACAGGGGGGAACACTGAAGCTTTCTTT.

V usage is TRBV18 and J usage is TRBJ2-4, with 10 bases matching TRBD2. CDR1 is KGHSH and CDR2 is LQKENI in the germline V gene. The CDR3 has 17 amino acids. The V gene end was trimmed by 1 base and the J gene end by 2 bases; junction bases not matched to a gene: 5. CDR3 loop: CASSPLTSGITKNIQYF. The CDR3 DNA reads TGTGCCAGCTCACCACTTACTAGCGGGATTACCAAAAACATTCAGTACTTC.

CDR3 residues: CASSFGGAGELFF. Here the CDR3 DNA reads TGCGCCAGCAGCTTCGGGGGAGCCGGGGAGCTGTTTTTT. The V gene is TRBV4-1, the J gene TRBJ2-2; a weak D match, TRBD2 (6 bases). The germline CDR1 and CDR2 sequences are MGHRA and YSYEKL. The CDR3 sequence is 13 residues long. The germline V and J ends were trimmed by 5 bases and 6 bases, with 10 bases remaining between them.

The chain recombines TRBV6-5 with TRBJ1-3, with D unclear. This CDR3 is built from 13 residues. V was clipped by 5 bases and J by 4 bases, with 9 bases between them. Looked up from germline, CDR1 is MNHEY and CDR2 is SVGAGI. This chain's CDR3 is CASSRAAGNTIYF. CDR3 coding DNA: TGTGCCAGCAGTCGCGCAGCGGGAAACACCATATATTTT.

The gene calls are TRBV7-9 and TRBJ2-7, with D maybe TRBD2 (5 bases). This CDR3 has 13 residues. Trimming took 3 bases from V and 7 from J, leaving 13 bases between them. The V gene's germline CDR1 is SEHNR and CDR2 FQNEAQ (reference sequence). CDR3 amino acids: CASSFEDWGEQYF. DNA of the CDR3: TGTGCCAGCAGCTTTGAGGACTGGGGAGAGCAGTACTTC.

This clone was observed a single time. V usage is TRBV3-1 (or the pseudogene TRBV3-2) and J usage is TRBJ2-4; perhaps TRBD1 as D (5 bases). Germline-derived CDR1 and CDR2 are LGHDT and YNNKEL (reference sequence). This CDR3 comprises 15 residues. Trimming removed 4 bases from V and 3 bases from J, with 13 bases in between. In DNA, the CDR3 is TGTGCCAGCAGCCTTTCGACAGTTGGCAAAAACATTCAGTACTTC. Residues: CASSLSTVGKNIQYF.

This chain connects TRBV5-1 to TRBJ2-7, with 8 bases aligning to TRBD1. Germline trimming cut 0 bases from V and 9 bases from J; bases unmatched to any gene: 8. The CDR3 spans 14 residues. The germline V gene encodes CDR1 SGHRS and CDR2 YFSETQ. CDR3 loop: CASSLVGQGAGQYF. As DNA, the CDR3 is TGCGCCAGCAGCTTGGTAGGACAGGGCGCCGGGCAGTACTTC.

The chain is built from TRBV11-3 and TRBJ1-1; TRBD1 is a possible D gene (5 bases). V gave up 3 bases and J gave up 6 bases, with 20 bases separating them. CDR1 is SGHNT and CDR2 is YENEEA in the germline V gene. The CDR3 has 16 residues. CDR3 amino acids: CASSFFTGGEFAEAFF. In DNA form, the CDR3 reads TGTGCCAGCAGCTTCTTCACGGGGGGGGAATTCGCTGAAGCTTTCTTT.

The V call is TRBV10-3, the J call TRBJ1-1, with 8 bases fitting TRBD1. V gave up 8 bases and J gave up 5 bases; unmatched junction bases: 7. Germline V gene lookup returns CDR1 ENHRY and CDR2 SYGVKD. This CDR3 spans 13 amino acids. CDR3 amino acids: CAIGQTGDTEAFF. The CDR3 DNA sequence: TGTGCCATCGGCCAGACAGGGGATACTGAAGCTTTCTTT.

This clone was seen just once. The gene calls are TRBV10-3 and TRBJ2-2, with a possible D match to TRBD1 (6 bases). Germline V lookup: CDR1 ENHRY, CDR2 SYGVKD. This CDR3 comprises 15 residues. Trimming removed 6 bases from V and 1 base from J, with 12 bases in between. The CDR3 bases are TGTGCCATCAGCGACCCGGGACAGAACACCGGGGAGCTGTTTTTT. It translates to CAISDPGQNTGELFF.

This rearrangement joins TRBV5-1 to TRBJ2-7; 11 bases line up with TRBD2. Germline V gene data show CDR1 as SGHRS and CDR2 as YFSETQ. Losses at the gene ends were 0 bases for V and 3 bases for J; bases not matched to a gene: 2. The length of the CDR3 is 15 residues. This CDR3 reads CASSLGLAGNYEQYF. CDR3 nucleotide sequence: TGCGCCAGCAGCTTGGGACTAGCGGGGAACTACGAGCAGTACTTC.

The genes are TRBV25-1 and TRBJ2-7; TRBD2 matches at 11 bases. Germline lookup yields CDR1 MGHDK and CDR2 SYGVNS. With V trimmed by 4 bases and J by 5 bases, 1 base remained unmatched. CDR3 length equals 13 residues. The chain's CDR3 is CASSVAGGHEQYF. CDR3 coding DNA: TGTGCCAGCAGTGTAGCGGGAGGGCACGAGCAGTACTTC.

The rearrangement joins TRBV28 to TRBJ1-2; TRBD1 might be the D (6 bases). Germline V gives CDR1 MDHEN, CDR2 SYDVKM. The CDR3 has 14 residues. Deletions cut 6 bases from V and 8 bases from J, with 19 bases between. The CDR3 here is CASRTRGQGSGYTF. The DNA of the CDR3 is TGTGCCAGCAGGACCAGGGGCCAAGGCTCGGGCTACACCTTC.

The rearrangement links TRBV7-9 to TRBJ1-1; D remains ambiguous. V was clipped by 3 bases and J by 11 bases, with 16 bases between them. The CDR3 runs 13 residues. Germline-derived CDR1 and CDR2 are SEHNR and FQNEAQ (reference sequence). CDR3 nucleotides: TGTGCCAGCAGCTTTGAGAGTAATACGGGGGCTTTCTTT. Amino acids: CASSFESNTGAFF.

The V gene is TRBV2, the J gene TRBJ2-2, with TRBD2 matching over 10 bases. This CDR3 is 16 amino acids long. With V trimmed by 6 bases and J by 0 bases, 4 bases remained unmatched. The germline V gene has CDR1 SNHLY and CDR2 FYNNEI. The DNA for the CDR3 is TGTGCCAGCAGGGCCCTAGCGGGAGCGAACACCGGGGAGCTGTTTTTT. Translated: CASRALAGANTGELFF.

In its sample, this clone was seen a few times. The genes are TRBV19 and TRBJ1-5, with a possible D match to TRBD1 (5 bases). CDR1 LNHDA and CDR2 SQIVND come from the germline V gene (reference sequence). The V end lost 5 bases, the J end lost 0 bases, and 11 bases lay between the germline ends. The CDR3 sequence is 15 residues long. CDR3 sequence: CASSERQNSNQPQHF. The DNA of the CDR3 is TGTGCCAGTAGTGAGCGACAGAATAGCAATCAGCCCCAGCATTTT.

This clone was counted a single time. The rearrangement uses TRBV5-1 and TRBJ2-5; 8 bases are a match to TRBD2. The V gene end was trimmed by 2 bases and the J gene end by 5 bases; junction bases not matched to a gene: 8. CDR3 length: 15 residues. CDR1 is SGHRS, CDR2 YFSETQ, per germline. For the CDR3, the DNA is TGCGCCAGCAGCTTCAATAGCGGGAAGGGGGAGACCCAGTACTTC. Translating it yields CASSFNSGKGETQYF.

CDR3 coding DNA: TGCAGCGTCGTCAGGCGGGAGGGCCGCACCGGGGAGCTGTTTTTT. The encoded protein is CSVVRREGRTGELFF. The rearrangement links TRBV29-1 to TRBJ2-2, with 9 bases matching TRBD2. Germline V gene data show CDR1 as SQVTM and CDR2 as ANQGSEA. V gave up 6 bases and J gave up 4 bases; unmatched junction bases: 9. There are 15 residues in the CDR3.

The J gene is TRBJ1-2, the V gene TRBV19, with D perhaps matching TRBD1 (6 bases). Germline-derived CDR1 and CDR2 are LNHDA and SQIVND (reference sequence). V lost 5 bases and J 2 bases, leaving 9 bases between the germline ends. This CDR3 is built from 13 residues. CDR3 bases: TGTGCCAGTAGTCCAACAGGGAACTATGGCTACACCTTC. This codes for CASSPTGNYGYTF.

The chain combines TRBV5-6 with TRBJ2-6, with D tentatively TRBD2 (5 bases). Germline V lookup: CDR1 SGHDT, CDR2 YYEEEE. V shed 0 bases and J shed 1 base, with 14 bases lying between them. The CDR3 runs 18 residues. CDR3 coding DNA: TGTGCCAGCAGCTTGGACGGGTGGACGGGGTCTGGGGCCAACGTCCTGACTTTC. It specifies CASSLDGWTGSGANVLTF. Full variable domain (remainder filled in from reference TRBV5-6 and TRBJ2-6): DAGVTQSPTHLIKTRGQQVTLRCSPKSGHDTVSWYQQALGQGPQFIFQYYEEEERQRGNFPDRFSGHQFPNYSSELNVNALLLGDSALYLCASSLDGWTGSGANVLTFGAGSRLTVL.

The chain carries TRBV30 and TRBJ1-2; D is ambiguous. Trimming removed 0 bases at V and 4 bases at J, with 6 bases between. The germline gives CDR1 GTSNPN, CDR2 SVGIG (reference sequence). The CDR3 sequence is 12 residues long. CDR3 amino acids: CAWSVSLYGYTF. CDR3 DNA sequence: TGTGCCTGGAGTGTATCCCTCTATGGCTACACCTTC.

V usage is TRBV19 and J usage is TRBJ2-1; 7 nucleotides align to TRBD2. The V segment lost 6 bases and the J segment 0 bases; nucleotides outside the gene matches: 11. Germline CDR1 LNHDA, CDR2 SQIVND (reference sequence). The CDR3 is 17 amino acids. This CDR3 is CASSAATSAISYNEQFF. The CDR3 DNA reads TGTGCCAGTAGCGCCGCAACTAGCGCAATCTCCTACAATGAGCAGTTCTTC.

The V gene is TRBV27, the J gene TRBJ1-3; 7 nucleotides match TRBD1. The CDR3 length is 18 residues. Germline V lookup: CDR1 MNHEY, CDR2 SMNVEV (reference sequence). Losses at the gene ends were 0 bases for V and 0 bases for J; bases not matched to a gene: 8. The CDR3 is CASSLSNTGATSGNTIYF. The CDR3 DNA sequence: TGTGCCAGCAGTTTATCCAACACAGGGGCCACCTCTGGAAACACCATATATTTT.

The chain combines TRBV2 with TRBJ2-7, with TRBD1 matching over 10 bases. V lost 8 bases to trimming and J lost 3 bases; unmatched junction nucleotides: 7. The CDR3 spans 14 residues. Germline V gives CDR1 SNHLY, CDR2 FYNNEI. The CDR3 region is CASSGTGVNYEQYF. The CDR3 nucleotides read TGTGCCAGCTCGGGGACAGGGGTCAACTACGAGCAGTACTTC.

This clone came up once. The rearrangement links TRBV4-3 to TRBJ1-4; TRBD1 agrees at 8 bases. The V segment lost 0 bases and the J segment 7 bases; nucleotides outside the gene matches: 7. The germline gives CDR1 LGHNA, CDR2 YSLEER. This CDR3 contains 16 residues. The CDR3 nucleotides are TGCGCCAGCAGCCAAGATTCCAGGGGGCCCGGTGAAAAACTGTTTTTT. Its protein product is CASSQDSRGPGEKLFF.

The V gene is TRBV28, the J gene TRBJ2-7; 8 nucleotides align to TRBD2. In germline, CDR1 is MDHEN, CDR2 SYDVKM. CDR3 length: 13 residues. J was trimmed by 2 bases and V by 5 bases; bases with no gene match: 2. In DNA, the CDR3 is TGTGCCAGCAGTCCCGGGAGGGCCTACGAGCAGTACTTC. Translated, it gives CASSPGRAYEQYF.

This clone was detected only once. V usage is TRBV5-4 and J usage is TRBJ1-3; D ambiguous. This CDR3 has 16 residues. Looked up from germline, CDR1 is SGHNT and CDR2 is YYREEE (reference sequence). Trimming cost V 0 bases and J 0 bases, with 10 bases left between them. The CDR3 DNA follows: TGTGCCAGCAGCTTGGAAGTGTCGGGCTCTGGAAACACCATATATTTT. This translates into CASSLEVSGSGNTIYF.